This T cell receptor (beta chain) stems from a study of blood T cell repertoires in COVID-19. Overall study context: Material from acute and convalescent COVID-19 was sourced from the United States, Italy and Spain.

TCRdb's table, derived via immunoSEQ multiplex PCR, lists solely in-frame clones and lacks some. The sample records about 210,000 clones, 83% being singletons. The sequence derives from a man aged 50-59 years with active or convalescent COVID-19. The source material was peripheral blood.

In nucleotides, the CDR3 is TGCGCCAGCAGTGATCTAGCGGGAGCGCTAAGTGAGCAGTTCTTC. This sequence encodes CASSDLAGALSEQFF. The rearrangement uses TRBV10-2 and TRBJ2-1; TRBD2 agrees at 10 bases. The CDR3 is made up of 15 amino acids. Germline lookup yields CDR1 WSHSY and CDR2 SAAADI. J gave up 9 bases and V 3 bases, and 8 bases lay outside the gene matches.